The rows below give T cell receptor beta chains drawn from one sample of a study of T cells expressing NK-cell markers. TCRdb reprocessed the 5' RACE reads; each CDR3 protein has one entry and no DNA is given. The sample includes around 21,000 distinct CDR3 sequences. Sequenced material: blood T cells: a sorted CD56 or NKG2C T cell subset, CD4+ or CD8+ T cells, or bulk PBMC T cells (not recorded which). These receptors came from a man aged 18 to 69 in good health. Each CDR3 is given with its conserved first and last residue.

V gene: TRBV27; J gene: TRBJ2-3; CDR3 protein: CASSLSVRRGTQYF
V gene: TRBV6-5; J gene: TRBJ1-2; CDR3 protein: CASSYRQDNYGYTF
V gene: TRBV6-2/TRBV6-3; J gene: TRBJ2-7; CDR3 protein: CASSKGPGQGRYEQYF
V gene: TRBV6-2/TRBV6-3; J gene: TRBJ2-7; CDR3 protein: CASSLSPDRSYEQYF
V gene: TRBV20-1; J gene: TRBJ2-7; CDR3 protein: CSAESPAGFEQYF
V gene: TRBV19; J gene: TRBJ2-1; CDR3 protein: CASREVAGVLNEQFF
V gene: TRBV12-5; J gene: TRBJ2-2; CDR3 protein: CASGSGQANTGELFF
V gene: TRBV13; J gene: TRBJ2-2; CDR3 protein: CASSSRTRRTGELFF
V gene: TRBV6-2/TRBV6-3; J gene: TRBJ2-5; CDR3 protein: CASSNLGLARLYQETQYF
V gene: TRBV28; J gene: TRBJ1-1; CDR3 protein: CASSPRPNTEAFF
V gene: TRBV10-2; J gene: TRBJ2-4; CDR3 protein: CASSGTVKNIQYF
V gene: TRBV12-3/TRBV12-4; J gene: TRBJ2-1; CDR3 protein: CASSFISGGARSLAYNEQFF
V gene: TRBV3-1; J gene: TRBJ1-2; CDR3 protein: CASSQGTGNLYGYTF
V gene: TRBV5-5; J gene: TRBJ1-4; CDR3 protein: CASSSGRNTNEKLFF
V gene: TRBV20-1; J gene: TRBJ2-1; CDR3 protein: CSVEGAGTSGRARFDEQFF
V gene: TRBV11-1; J gene: TRBJ1-6; CDR3 protein: CASSFRADNSPLHF
V gene: TRBV24-1; J gene: TRBJ2-6; CDR3 protein: CATSDGRGKSSGANVLTF
V gene: TRBV7-3; J gene: TRBJ2-6; CDR3 protein: CASSRTPGLPSSGANVLTF
V gene: TRBV27; J gene: TRBJ2-5; CDR3 protein: CASSYRGRKETQYF
V gene: TRBV30; J gene: TRBJ2-1; CDR3 protein: CAWRGTAREQFF
V gene: TRBV20-1; J gene: TRBJ1-2; CDR3 protein: CSADVQGRDGYTF
V gene: TRBV9; J gene: TRBJ2-1; CDR3 protein: CASSPTPISYNEQFF
V gene: TRBV2; J gene: TRBJ2-1; CDR3 protein: CASRSGTGVHNEQFF
V gene: TRBV6-1; J gene: TRBJ2-7; CDR3 protein: CASSVRDRPSEQYF
V gene: TRBV7-8; J gene: TRBJ2-5; CDR3 protein: CASSLFLAEKETQYF
V gene: TRBV15; J gene: TRBJ2-7; CDR3 protein: CATSRAGSSLPYEQYF
V gene: TRBV12-5; J gene: TRBJ1-5; CDR3 protein: CASGPGRRNQPQHF
V gene: TRBV4-1; J gene: TRBJ2-3; CDR3 protein: CASSQDHKNTQYF
V gene: TRBV20-1; J gene: TRBJ1-2; CDR3 protein: CSAYRTGAHYGYTF
V gene: TRBV24-1; J gene: TRBJ2-4; CDR3 protein: CATSDTRGPGAKNIQYF
V gene: TRBV30; J gene: TRBJ1-6; CDR3 protein: CAWSWDVGGGSPLHF
V gene: TRBV2; J gene: TRBJ2-3; CDR3 protein: CASRPSSGSPTDTQYF
V gene: TRBV20-1; J gene: TRBJ2-3; CDR3 protein: CSASRDTDTQYF
V gene: TRBV12-3/TRBV12-4; J gene: TRBJ1-1; CDR3 protein: CASSLSVSGGLFF
V gene: TRBV6-1; J gene: TRBJ1-2; CDR3 protein: CASSARQQVNGYTF
V gene: TRBV27; J gene: TRBJ2-6; CDR3 protein: CASSSTSSVSGANVLTF
V gene: TRBV20-1; J gene: TRBJ2-3; CDR3 protein: CSAVPISSTDTQYF
V gene: TRBV5-1; J gene: TRBJ2-5; CDR3 protein: CASSLVGHGETQYF
V gene: TRBV12-3/TRBV12-4; J gene: TRBJ2-3; CDR3 protein: CASSLLEGSDTQYF
V gene: TRBV10-3; J gene: TRBJ2-7; CDR3 protein: CATRDRDYEQYF
V gene: TRBV7-9; J gene: TRBJ1-2; CDR3 protein: CASSPPNPITYGYTF
V gene: TRBV27; J gene: TRBJ2-2; CDR3 protein: CASSLKPSGNTGELFF
V gene: TRBV12-3/TRBV12-4; J gene: TRBJ2-1; CDR3 protein: CASSPWGADNEQFF
V gene: TRBV6-2/TRBV6-3; J gene: TRBJ2-7; CDR3 protein: CASSETGTGLEQYF
V gene: TRBV6-2/TRBV6-3; J gene: TRBJ2-7; CDR3 protein: CASSDLLEQYF
V gene: TRBV4-1; J gene: TRBJ2-5; CDR3 protein: CASSGGGRGAETQYF
V gene: TRBV11-2; J gene: TRBJ2-5; CDR3 protein: CASSSDRGWGETQYF
V gene: TRBV20-1; J gene: TRBJ1-4; CDR3 protein: CSAIAGTGVEKLFF
V gene: TRBV4-3; J gene: TRBJ2-7; CDR3 protein: CASSQERQGRQYF
V gene: TRBV29-1; J gene: TRBJ2-3; CDR3 protein: CSVEREWPTDTQYF
V gene: TRBV3-1; J gene: TRBJ2-1; CDR3 protein: CASSLGVGQFF
V gene: TRBV14; J gene: TRBJ2-5; CDR3 protein: CASSHTNTGETQYF
V gene: TRBV29-1; J gene: TRBJ2-7; CDR3 protein: CSVVSDSGYEQYF
V gene: TRBV7-2; J gene: TRBJ2-4; CDR3 protein: CASSLRDRGFQNIQYF
V gene: TRBV5-1; J gene: TRBJ2-3; CDR3 protein: CASSSGITRSTDTQYF
V gene: TRBV5-4; J gene: TRBJ1-5; CDR3 protein: CASSQGTGVDQPQHF
V gene: TRBV5-1; J gene: TRBJ2-2; CDR3 protein: CASSLPGLANTGELFF
V gene: TRBV20-1; J gene: TRBJ1-2; CDR3 protein: CSARGRLGVSYGYTF
V gene: TRBV2; J gene: TRBJ1-4; CDR3 protein: CASSVPTINEKLFF